This T cell receptor beta chain was sequenced in a study of blood T cell repertoires in COVID-19. Some clones are missing from TCRdb's copy, which holds only in-frame ones; the method was immunoSEQ multiplex PCR. The sample carries about 220,000 clones, 84% recorded once. J gave up 0 bases and V 2 bases, and 8 bases lay outside the gene matches. The length of the CDR3 is 18 residues. Germline CDR1 reads SGHKS; CDR2 reads YYEKEE (reference sequence). Sequenced sample: peripheral blood. This sequence joins TRBV5-5 and TRBJ1-5; the match to TRBD1 covers 10 bases. The TCR was taken from a man between 50 and 59 years old with active or convalescent COVID-19. This CDR3 reads CASSFSGTGVYSNQPQHF. CDR3 bases: TGTGCCAGCAGCTTTTCCGGGACAGGGGTCTATAGCAATCAGCCCCAGCATTTT.